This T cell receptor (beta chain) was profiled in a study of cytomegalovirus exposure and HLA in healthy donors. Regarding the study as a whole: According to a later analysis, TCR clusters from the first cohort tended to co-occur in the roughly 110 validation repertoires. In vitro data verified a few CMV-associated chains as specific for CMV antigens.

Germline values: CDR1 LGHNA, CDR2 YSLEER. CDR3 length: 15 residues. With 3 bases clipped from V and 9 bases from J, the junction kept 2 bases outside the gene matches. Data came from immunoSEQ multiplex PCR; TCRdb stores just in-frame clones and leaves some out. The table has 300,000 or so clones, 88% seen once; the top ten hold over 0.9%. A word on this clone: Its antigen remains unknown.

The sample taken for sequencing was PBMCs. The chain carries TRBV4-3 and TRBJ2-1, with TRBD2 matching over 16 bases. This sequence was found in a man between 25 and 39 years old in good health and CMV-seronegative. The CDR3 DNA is TGCGCCAGCAGCCACGGGACTAGCGGGGGGGTTGAGCAGTTCTTC. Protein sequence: CASSHGTSGGVEQFF.